This TCR beta chain was recorded in a study of PD-1 blockade in classical Hodgkin lymphoma. General study results and limits: For complete responders, baseline diversity was comparable to that of newly diagnosed patients.

Details on this clone: Its specificity is not known.

Profiled with immunoSEQ multiplex PCR; TCRdb holds only in-frame clones, not every one. The table lists some 41,000 clones, 85% to 90% of them singletons. Relapse was seen in all patients after autologous stem cell transplantation, and brentuximab vedotin exposure was variable. V was cut by 4 bases and J by 8 bases, with 15 bases left in between. The CDR3 is made up of 14 amino acids. Germline V gene lookup returns CDR1 LGHNA and CDR2 YNFKEQ. The V and J genes are TRBV4-2 and TRBJ2-4; possible D gene TRBD2, 5 bases. The clonotype was recovered from a human donor with classical Hodgkin lymphoma. Sequenced material: peripheral blood mononuclear cells (PBMCs), taken before the second cycle of nivolumab. CDR3 residues: CASSPRAGEDIQYF. CDR3 in DNA: TGTGCCAGCAGCCCCCGTGCGGGTGAGGACATTCAGTACTTC.